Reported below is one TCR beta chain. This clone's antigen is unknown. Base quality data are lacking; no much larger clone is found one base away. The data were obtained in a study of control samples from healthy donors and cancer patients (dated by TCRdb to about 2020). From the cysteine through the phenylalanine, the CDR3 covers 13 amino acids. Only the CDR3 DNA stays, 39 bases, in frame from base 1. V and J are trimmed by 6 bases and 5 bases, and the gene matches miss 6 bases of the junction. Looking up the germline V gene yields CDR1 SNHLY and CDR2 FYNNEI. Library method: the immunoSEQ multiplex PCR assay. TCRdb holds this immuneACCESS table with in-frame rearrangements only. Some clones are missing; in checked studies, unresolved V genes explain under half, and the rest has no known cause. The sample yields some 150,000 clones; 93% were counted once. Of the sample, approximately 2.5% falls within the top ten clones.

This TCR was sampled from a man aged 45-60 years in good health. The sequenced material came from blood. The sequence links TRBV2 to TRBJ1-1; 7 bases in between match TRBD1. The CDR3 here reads CASRVNRGTEAFF. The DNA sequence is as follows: TGTGCCAGCAGAGTCAACAGGGGTACTGAAGCTTTCTTT.